This TCR beta chain appears in the sequencing data of a study of control samples from healthy donors and cancer patients. Some clones are missing from TCRdb's copy, which holds only in-frame ones; the method was immunoSEQ multiplex PCR. This sample carries around 63,000 clones, around 87% of them seen once, and the ten largest clones take around 2.3%. This clone was picked up one time. CDR1 is MNHEY and CDR2 is SVGAGI in the germline V gene. The CDR3 sequence is 15 residues long. With 0 bases removed from V and 7 bases from J, the gap between germline ends came to 15 bases. This sequence originates from a woman in her 50s with head and neck cancer. This sequence joins TRBV6-5 and TRBJ1-2; D may be TRBD1 (5 bases). Sequencing used PBMCs. CDR3 in amino acids: CASSYSRGEEGGYTF. The CDR3 coding sequence is TGTGCCAGCAGTTACTCGCGGGGGGAGGAGGGTGGCTACACCTTC.